These 28 T cell receptor beta chains came from one sample sequenced in a study of blood T cell repertoires in COVID-19. This table comes from immunoSEQ multiplex PCR, and its TCRdb copy is limited to in-frame clones, with some not included. The sample contains fewer than 250,000 clones, approximately 88% of which appear only once. The sequencing input was peripheral blood. These receptors came from a man aged 55 to 70 who had recovered from COVID-19.

The genes are TRBV7-2 and TRBJ2-5; TRBD1 matches at 12 bases. CDR1 is SGHTA, CDR2 FQGNSA, per germline. V lost 3 bases and J lost 5; bases outside the gene matches: 7. The CDR3 covers 16 residues. The CDR3 loop is CASSFGDRGRVETQYF. Here the CDR3 DNA reads TGTGCCAGCAGCTTTGGGGACAGGGGGCGCGTGGAGACCCAGTACTTC.

The gene calls are TRBV28 and TRBJ2-2; tentatively, D is TRBD2 (5 bases). V was clipped by 5 bases and J by 0 bases, with 13 bases between them. The germline gives CDR1 MDHEN, CDR2 SYDVKM. The CDR3 spans 16 residues. CDR3 protein: CASSRTRSANTGELFF. DNA of the CDR3: TGTGCCAGCAGTCGAACTAGATCCGCGAACACCGGGGAGCTGTTTTTT.

The V call is TRBV6-5, the J call TRBJ1-2, with 7 nucleotides matching TRBD1. Germline V lookup: CDR1 MNHEY, CDR2 SVGAGI. The CDR3 runs to 13 residues. With V trimmed by 7 bases and J by 2 bases, 4 bases remained unmatched. In DNA, the CDR3 is TGTGCCAGCATAACAGGGGAAAACTATGGCTACACCTTC. Translation gives CASITGENYGYTF.

The V gene is TRBV30, the J gene TRBJ1-2, with 7 bases fitting TRBD1. The CDR3 has 13 residues. Germline V gene data show CDR1 as GTSNPN and CDR2 as SVGIG (reference sequence). V was clipped by 3 bases and J by 2 bases; unmatched bases: 3. CDR3 residues: CAWSEQGNYGYTF. The CDR3 nucleotides read TGTGCCTGGAGCGAACAGGGGAACTATGGCTACACCTTC.

This sequence joins TRBV18 and TRBJ1-3, with a weak D call TRBD1 (6 bases). The CDR3 consists of 17 residues. CDR1 and CDR2 (germline): KGHSH, LQKENI. V was pared by 2 bases and J by 1 base, with 15 bases between. DNA for the CDR3: TGTGCCAGCTCACCAAGAACCCAGGGGAAATCTGGAAACACCATATATTTT. Residues: CASSPRTQGKSGNTIYF.

V and J are TRBV2 and TRBJ2-1; 7 bases align to TRBD1. Germline trimming cut 7 bases from V and 3 bases from J; bases unmatched to any gene: 6. The CDR3 covers 14 residues. Germline V gene lookup returns CDR1 SNHLY and CDR2 FYNNEI. The chain's CDR3 is CASKLWDSYNEQFF. CDR3 bases: TGTGCCAGCAAGTTATGGGACAGCTACAATGAGCAGTTCTTC.

In this sample, this clone turned up once. V gene TRBV19 combines with J gene TRBJ2-7; 7 nucleotides align to TRBD1. The CDR3 is 14 residues long. J lost 7 bases, V lost 3 bases, and 9 bases had no gene match. From germline, CDR1 is LNHDA and CDR2 SQIVND (reference sequence). The CDR3 loop reads CASSIDRAKGEQYF. The CDR3 bases are TGTGCCAGTAGTATTGACAGGGCCAAGGGAGAGCAGTACTTC.

The genes are TRBV5-1 and TRBJ1-2, with D perhaps matching TRBD1 (5 bases). The CDR3 totals 14 residues. Per germline, CDR1 SGHRS and CDR2 YFSETQ. V was cut by 0 bases and J by 4 bases, with 10 bases left in between. This CDR3 reads CASSLAGGGYGYTF. CDR3 in DNA: TGCGCCAGCAGCTTGGCGGGGGGAGGCTATGGCTACACCTTC.

The chain couples TRBV5-4 to TRBJ2-5, with 8 bases that match TRBD2. Germline assignment: CDR1 SGHNT and CDR2 YYREEE (reference sequence). The length of the CDR3 is 15 residues. V shed 2 bases, J shed 2 bases, and the junction held 5 bases outside the gene matches. CDR3 nucleotides: TGTGCCAGCAGCTTCGCGGGGGGCTCACAAGAGACCCAGTACTTC. Translating it yields CASSFAGGSQETQYF.

This chain links TRBV5-1 with TRBJ2-2, with 7 bases identical to TRBD2. The germline gives CDR1 SGHRS, CDR2 YFSETQ. This CDR3 comprises 15 residues. The ends lost 6 bases at V and 11 bases at J; junction bases unmatched: 16. The CDR3 here is CASTSTVAGEGELFF. DNA for the CDR3: TGCGCCAGCACCTCTACGGTAGCGGGCGAAGGAGAGCTGTTTTTT.

The chain links TRBV28 to TRBJ1-3; 11 positions agree with TRBD1. Germline CDR1 reads MDHEN; CDR2 reads SYDVKM. J gave up 2 bases and V 4 bases, and 1 base lay outside the gene matches. CDR3 length: 15 amino acids. In DNA form, the CDR3 reads TGTGCCAGCAGTTCGGGACAGGGGGCTGGAAACACCATATATTTT. It encodes CASSSGQGAGNTIYF.

The rearrangement joins TRBV7-2 to TRBJ2-7; 12 bases fit TRBD2. From germline, CDR1 is SGHTA and CDR2 FQGNSA. The CDR3 loop spans 17 amino acids. V dropped 6 bases and J dropped 4; count of bases not matched to a gene: 13. The CDR3 reads CASRGSSGRVGVYEQYF. The CDR3, as DNA: TGTGCCAGCAGAGGGTCTAGCGGGAGGGTCGGGGTTTACGAGCAGTACTTC.

The CDR3 reads CASSVETGGRTGELFF. The CDR3 DNA reads as TGTGCCAGCAGCGTAGAGACAGGGGGCCGGACCGGGGAGCTGTTTTTT. The chain combines TRBV9 with TRBJ2-2, with TRBD1 matching over 10 bases. V lost 0 bases to trimming and J lost 5 bases; unmatched junction nucleotides: 4. Germline V gene data show CDR1 as SGDLS and CDR2 as YYNGEE. The CDR3 totals 16 residues.

The chain recombines TRBV12-3 or TRBV12-4 with TRBJ1-4, with 7 bases fitting TRBD1. The V gene end was trimmed by 8 bases and the J gene end by 4 bases; junction bases not matched to a gene: 4. The CDR3 loop spans 13 amino acids. The CDR3 loop is CASGQAYNEKLFF. Written as DNA, the CDR3 is TGTGCCAGCGGACAGGCCTATAATGAAAAACTGTTTTTT.

V and J are TRBV20-1 and TRBJ2-5; 10 positions match TRBD2. The germline V gene has CDR1 DFQATT and CDR2 SNEGSKA (reference sequence). This CDR3 spans 11 amino acids. The CDR3 DNA sequence: TGCAGAGCGGGGGGGTGGGAGACCCAGTACTTC. As protein: CRAGGWETQYF.

This chain joins TRBV1 and TRBJ2-7; TRBD2 is taken as the D call from the table, unchecked against the DNA. TRBV1 is a documented pseudogene. The CDR3 sequence is 11 residues long. The CDR3 spells CTSSQDNEQYF. DNA of the CDR3: TGCACCAGCAGCCAAGATAACGAGCAGTACTTC.

The J gene is TRBJ1-1, the V gene TRBV7-2, with D hard to call. V shed 6 bases and J shed 6 bases, with 14 bases lying between them. The CDR3 is 13 amino acids. Germline CDR1 SGHTA, CDR2 FQGNSA. CDR3 DNA: TGTGCCAGCAGTGGATTCATTGGGCCTGAAGCTTTCTTT. Translating gives CASSGFIGPEAFF.

This chain uses TRBV28 with TRBJ1-5; weak D call: TRBD1 (5 bases). V was cut by 5 bases and J by 0 bases, with 17 bases left in between. The CDR3 is made up of 17 amino acids. Germline V gene sequence: CDR1 MDHEN, CDR2 SYDVKM. CDR3 in DNA: TGTGCCAGCAGTCTACCCTTTGGGGCATATAGCAATCAGCCCCAGCATTTT. Its protein is CASSLPFGAYSNQPQHF.

The CDR3 reads CASSFQSPLHF. The CDR3 DNA follows: TGTGCCAGCAGTTTTCAATCACCCCTCCACTTT. V usage is TRBV28 and J usage is TRBJ1-6; no definite D call. CDR3 length equals 11 residues. The V and J ends lost 3 bases and 10 bases respectively, with 4 bases between them. Per the germline V gene, CDR1 is MDHEN and CDR2 is SYDVKM.

This clone occurred once. The rearrangement joins TRBV6-5 to TRBJ1-2; the match to TRBD1 covers 9 bases. The CDR3 has 15 amino acids. The germline V gene has CDR1 MNHEY and CDR2 SVGAGI. The junction had 7 bases not matched to a gene; V was cut back by 0 bases and J by 8 bases. The CDR3 nucleotides read TGTGCCAGCAGTTACTCGGGACAGGGCCAGAGGGGCTACACCTTC. Its translation is CASSYSGQGQRGYTF.

V gene TRBV2 combines with J gene TRBJ1-5, with D unclear. The CDR3 is made up of 15 amino acids. Trimming removed 6 bases at V and 3 bases at J, with 15 bases between. Germline V gene lookup returns CDR1 SNHLY and CDR2 FYNNEI. CDR3 coding DNA: TGTGCCAGCAGCAGGTTGACATCCGCCAATCAGCCCCAGCATTTT. It specifies CASSRLTSANQPQHF.

J is TRBJ2-7 and V is TRBV28, with TRBD2 matching 9 bases. Germline CDR1 reads MDHEN; CDR2 reads SYDVKM. The CDR3 loop spans 15 amino acids. V was pared by 4 bases and J by 0 bases, with 4 bases of the junction left unmatched. For the CDR3, the DNA is TGTGCCAGCAGTTCACCAGCGGGAGGCTCCTACGAGCAGTACTTC. Protein product: CASSSPAGGSYEQYF.

V gene TRBV5-1 combines with J gene TRBJ1-2, with D maybe TRBD1 (6 bases). The germline V gene has CDR1 SGHRS and CDR2 YFSETQ. The CDR3 consists of 15 residues. Deletions cut 2 bases from V and 4 bases from J, with 15 bases between. In nucleotides, the CDR3 is TGCGCCAGCAGCTTTTTGGCAGGGGATACCTATGGCTACACCTTC. It yields the protein CASSFLAGDTYGYTF.

The gene calls are TRBV9 and TRBJ2-3; perhaps TRBD1 as D (5 bases). Germline CDR1 is SGDLS and CDR2 is YYNGEE. V was trimmed by 3 bases and J by 2 bases, leaving 13 bases between them. The CDR3 is 15 residues long. CDR3 in DNA: TGTGCCAGCAGCGGGTGGGGCAGGATCACAGATACGCAGTATTTT. Translated, it gives CASSGWGRITDTQYF.

The V gene is TRBV6-5, the J gene TRBJ1-1, with a tentative D call TRBD1 (5 bases). This CDR3 region has 15 residues. CDR1 and CDR2 from the germline V gene are MNHEY and SVGAGI. With 5 bases removed from V and 1 base from J, the gap between germline ends came to 14 bases. CDR3 nucleotide sequence: TGTGCCAGCAGTCCGCCGGGACTGACGAACACTGAAGCTTTCTTT. It is translated as CASSPPGLTNTEAFF.

The CDR3 sequence: CASSPRGLAGETGELFF. The DNA of the CDR3 is TGTGCCAGCAGTCCTCGCGGACTAGCGGGAGAAACCGGGGAGCTGTTTTTT. The J gene is TRBJ2-2, the V gene TRBV6-6; 13 nucleotides align to TRBD2. The germline gives CDR1 MNHNY, CDR2 SVGAGI (reference sequence). The CDR3 covers 17 residues. The ends lost 5 bases at V and 5 bases at J; junction bases unmatched: 8.

This chain uses TRBV6-5 with TRBJ1-1; maybe TRBD1 (5 bases). Per the germline V gene, CDR1 is MNHEY and CDR2 is SVGAGI. V lost 1 base and J 1 base, leaving 13 bases between the germline ends. The CDR3 has 16 residues. Written as DNA, the CDR3 is TGTGCCAGCAGTTACTACGGACGGGGGAAGAACACTGAAGCTTTCTTT. Encoded protein: CASSYYGRGKNTEAFF.

The V and J genes are TRBV9 and TRBJ2-1; 11 bases fit TRBD2. The CDR3 runs 17 residues. V was pared by 2 bases and J by 3 bases, with 7 bases of the junction left unmatched. Looked up from germline, CDR1 is SGDLS and CDR2 is YYNGEE. CDR3 nucleotide sequence: TGTGCCAGCAGCGTGAGGATCCTAGCGGGGGGCTACAATGAGCAGTTCTTC. The encoded protein is CASSVRILAGGYNEQFF. Full variable domain (missing parts from reference TRBV9 and TRBJ2-1): DSGVTQTPKHLITATGQRVTLRCSPRSGDLSVYWYQQSLDQGLQFLIQYYNGEERAKGNILERFSAQQFPDLHSELNLSSLELGDSALYFCASSVRILAGGYNEQFFGPGTRLTVL.